This is a list of T cell receptor beta chains from one sample in a study of blood T cell repertoires in COVID-19. Clones were read by immunoSEQ multiplex PCR, and TCRdb kept only the in-frame ones, dropping some. The data contain about 260,000 clones, approximately 90% of them singletons. Sequencing was performed on PBMCs or T cells enriched from blood (not recorded which). Receptors originate from a woman aged 40 to 50 with acute COVID-19. Both conserved end residues are part of each CDR3. Each record gives: D gene, V gene, clone size, J gene, CDR3 protein, CDR3 DNA. D genes are given only for firm matches. The size entry is marked missing in some rows and otherwise reads once, few, many or a size class.

d_gene: TRBD2; v_gene: TRBV5-1; abundance: .; j_gene: TRBJ2-1; CDR3aa: CASSLGVAGGQNEQFF; CDR3nt: TGCGCCAGCAGCTTGGGGGTAGCGGGAGGCCAAAATGAGCAGTTCTTC
d_gene: TRBD1; v_gene: TRBV19; abundance: many; j_gene: TRBJ2-5; CDR3aa: CASSPMGQQETQYF; CDR3nt: TGTGCCAGTAGCCCCATGGGACAGCAAGAGACCCAGTACTTC
d_gene: TRBD2; v_gene: TRBV19; abundance: .; j_gene: TRBJ2-3; CDR3aa: CASSLGLAGYFGADTQYF; CDR3nt: TGTGCCAGTAGTTTGGGACTAGCGGGATATTTCGGGGCAGATACGCAGTATTTT
d_gene: .; v_gene: TRBV30; abundance: .; j_gene: TRBJ2-7; CDR3aa: CAWTSRPSYEQYF; CDR3nt: TGTGCCTGGACCTCGCGGCCTTCCTACGAGCAGTACTTC
d_gene: TRBD2; v_gene: TRBV9; abundance: once; j_gene: TRBJ2-1; CDR3aa: CASRPSGGSYNEQFF; CDR3nt: TGTGCCAGCAGACCTAGCGGGGGATCCTACAATGAGCAGTTCTTC
d_gene: TRBD1; v_gene: TRBV19; abundance: .; j_gene: TRBJ1-1; CDR3aa: CASSEPRTGNTEAFF; CDR3nt: TGTGCCAGTAGTGAACCCCGGACAGGGAACACTGAAGCTTTCTTT
d_gene: TRBD1; v_gene: TRBV19; abundance: .; j_gene: TRBJ2-1; CDR3aa: CASSTTGGKGNEQFF; CDR3nt: TGTGCCAGTAGTACAACAGGGGGGAAGGGCAATGAGCAGTTCTTC
d_gene: .; v_gene: TRBV7-7; abundance: .; j_gene: TRBJ2-1; CDR3aa: CASSLALFGEQFF; CDR3nt: TGTGCTAGCAGCTTAGCGCTTTTCGGTGAGCAGTTCTTC
d_gene: .; v_gene: TRBV12-3/TRBV12-4; abundance: .; j_gene: TRBJ1-2; CDR3aa: CASSRGRIYGYTF; CDR3nt: TGTGCCAGCAGTAGGGGCCGGATCTATGGCTACACCTTC
d_gene: TRBD1; v_gene: TRBV9; abundance: once; j_gene: TRBJ1-1; CDR3aa: CASSVAGTAEAFF; CDR3nt: TGTGCCAGCAGCGTAGCTGGGACAGCCGAAGCTTTCTTT
d_gene: .; v_gene: TRBV5-1; abundance: few; j_gene: TRBJ2-7; CDR3aa: CASSPAGYFEQYF; CDR3nt: TGCGCCAGCAGTCCTGCAGGGTACTTCGAGCAGTACTTC
d_gene: .; v_gene: TRBV30; abundance: .; j_gene: TRBJ1-1; CDR3aa: CAWSVGRNTEAFF; CDR3nt: TGTGCCTGGAGTGTGGGGCGGAACACTGAAGCTTTCTTT
d_gene: .; v_gene: TRBV5-4; abundance: once; j_gene: TRBJ2-3; CDR3aa: CASSPGGSGALDTQYF; CDR3nt: TGTGCCAGCAGCCCGGGGGGCAGCGGGGCCTTGGATACGCAGTATTTT
d_gene: .; v_gene: TRBV5-6; abundance: .; j_gene: TRBJ2-2; CDR3aa: CASSRVNVLDTGELFF; CDR3nt: TGTGCCAGCAGCCGAGTAAACGTTTTGGACACCGGGGAGCTGTTTTTT
d_gene: .; v_gene: TRBV11-2; abundance: .; j_gene: TRBJ2-3; CDR3aa: CASSIRMAGSTDTQYF; CDR3nt: TGTGCCAGCAGCATCCGGATGGCGGGATCCACAGATACGCAGTATTTT
d_gene: .; v_gene: TRBV5-1; abundance: .; j_gene: TRBJ1-4; CDR3aa: CASSQHARGSSEKLFF; CDR3nt: TGCGCCAGCAGCCAGCATGCTCGGGGTTCAAGTGAAAAACTGTTTTTT
d_gene: TRBD1; v_gene: TRBV5-4; abundance: .; j_gene: TRBJ1-4; CDR3aa: CASSYWTGKSEKLFF; CDR3nt: TGTGCCAGCAGCTACTGGACAGGGAAGAGTGAAAAACTGTTTTTT
d_gene: .; v_gene: TRBV7-2; abundance: .; j_gene: TRBJ1-5; CDR3aa: CASSLDYGGNQPQHF; CDR3nt: TGTGCCAGCAGCTTAGACTATGGGGGGAATCAGCCCCAGCATTTT
d_gene: TRBD1; v_gene: TRBV19; abundance: .; j_gene: TRBJ2-5; CDR3aa: CASSILGTGEETQYF; CDR3nt: TGTGCCAGTAGTATATTGGGGACAGGGGAGGAGACCCAGTACTTC
d_gene: .; v_gene: TRBV29-1; abundance: .; j_gene: TRBJ1-3; CDR3aa: CSVLGTAERGNTIYF; CDR3nt: TGCAGCGTTCTGGGAACAGCGGAACGTGGAAACACCATATATTTT
d_gene: .; v_gene: TRBV2; abundance: few; j_gene: TRBJ2-3; CDR3aa: CASSEAGGGVHTDTQYF; CDR3nt: TGTGCCAGCAGTGAAGCAGGAGGGGGGGTGCACACAGATACGCAGTATTTT
d_gene: .; v_gene: TRBV6-2/TRBV6-3; abundance: few; j_gene: TRBJ2-7; CDR3aa: CASSPAYEQYF; CDR3nt: TGTGCCAGCAGCCCCGCCTACGAGCAGTACTTC
d_gene: .; v_gene: TRBV13; abundance: .; j_gene: TRBJ2-2; CDR3aa: CASSRRHLTGELFF; CDR3nt: TGTGCCAGCAGCCGAAGACACCTCACCGGGGAGCTGTTTTTT
d_gene: .; v_gene: TRBV7-2; abundance: .; j_gene: TRBJ2-5; CDR3aa: CASSLQGLGETQYF; CDR3nt: TGTGCCAGCAGCTTGCAGGGGTTAGGGGAGACCCAGTACTTC
d_gene: .; v_gene: TRBV21-1; abundance: once; j_gene: TRBJ1-5; CDR3aa: CASSKNDRGNQPQHF; CDR3nt: TGTGCCAGCAGCAAAAACGACAGGGGCAATCAGCCCCAGCATTTT
d_gene: .; v_gene: TRBV10-3; abundance: .; j_gene: TRBJ2-1; CDR3aa: CAISSVSNEQFF; CDR3nt: TGTGCCATCAGTTCGGTGAGCAATGAGCAGTTCTTC
d_gene: .; v_gene: TRBV9; abundance: .; j_gene: TRBJ1-6; CDR3aa: CASSVYGNNSPLHF; CDR3nt: TGTGCCAGCAGCGTTTACGGGAATAATTCACCCCTCCACTTT
d_gene: .; v_gene: TRBV9; abundance: .; j_gene: TRBJ1-4; CDR3aa: CASSAENEKLFF; CDR3nt: TGTGCCAGCAGCGCCGAGAATGAAAAACTGTTTTTT
d_gene: .; v_gene: TRBV28; abundance: .; j_gene: TRBJ1-1; CDR3aa: CASTPPGGGLNTEAFF; CDR3nt: TGTGCCAGCACTCCTCCTGGTGGAGGGCTGAACACTGAAGCTTTCTTT
d_gene: .; v_gene: TRBV4-3; abundance: .; j_gene: TRBJ1-1; CDR3aa: CASSQDLSSTEAFF; CDR3nt: TGCGCCAGCAGCCAAGATCTAAGTAGCACTGAAGCTTTCTTT
d_gene: .; v_gene: TRBV19; abundance: .; j_gene: TRBJ1-4; CDR3aa: CASSTRDRATNEKLFF; CDR3nt: TGTGCCAGTAGTACCCGAGACAGAGCAACTAATGAAAAACTGTTTTTT
d_gene: .; v_gene: TRBV24-1; abundance: few; j_gene: TRBJ2-1; CDR3aa: CATSEGDPTYNEQFF; CDR3nt: TGTGCCACCAGTGAAGGGGATCCAACCTACAATGAGCAGTTCTTC
d_gene: TRBD2; v_gene: TRBV7-7; abundance: .; j_gene: TRBJ2-1; CDR3aa: CASSPTSGPYNEQFF; CDR3nt: TGTGCTAGCAGCCCTACTAGCGGCCCCTACAATGAGCAGTTCTTC
d_gene: .; v_gene: TRBV6-1; abundance: .; j_gene: TRBJ1-2; CDR3aa: CASSDHRDGYTF; CDR3nt: TGTGCCAGCAGTGATCACAGGGATGGCTACACCTTC
d_gene: TRBD2; v_gene: TRBV7-9; abundance: .; j_gene: TRBJ2-7; CDR3aa: CASSLVSGGYEQYF; CDR3nt: TGTGCCAGCAGCTTGGTTAGCGGGGGCTACGAGCAGTACTTC
d_gene: TRBD1; v_gene: TRBV15; abundance: once; j_gene: TRBJ1-2; CDR3aa: CATSRDTGVKGYTF; CDR3nt: TGTGCCACCAGCCGGGATACAGGGGTTAAAGGCTACACCTTC
d_gene: .; v_gene: TRBV2; abundance: .; j_gene: TRBJ1-1; CDR3aa: CASNQDSSLTEAFF; CDR3nt: TGTGCCAGCAACCAGGACTCTTCTCTCACTGAAGCTTTCTTT
d_gene: .; v_gene: TRBV25-1; abundance: .; j_gene: TRBJ2-3; CDR3aa: CASSEFHRASTDTQYF; CDR3nt: TGTGCCAGCAGTGAATTTCACAGGGCTAGCACAGATACGCAGTATTTT
d_gene: .; v_gene: TRBV28; abundance: .; j_gene: TRBJ2-7; CDR3aa: CASSSPELEQYF; CDR3nt: TGTGCCAGCAGTTCACCTGAGCTGGAGCAGTACTTC
d_gene: .; v_gene: TRBV18; abundance: .; j_gene: TRBJ1-5; CDR3aa: CASSIDLTRQHF; CDR3nt: TGTGCCAGCTCAATCGATTTAACTCGCCAGCATTTT
d_gene: .; v_gene: TRBV9; abundance: .; j_gene: TRBJ1-6; CDR3aa: CASSGTGSGWNSPLHF; CDR3nt: TGTGCCAGCAGCGGAACAGGGTCCGGTTGGAATTCACCCCTCCACTTT
d_gene: .; v_gene: TRBV19; abundance: .; j_gene: TRBJ1-5; CDR3aa: CASSKFALHYRDEPQHF; CDR3nt: TGTGCCAGTAGTAAATTTGCCCTTCATTACAGGGACGAGCCCCAGCATTTT
d_gene: .; v_gene: TRBV7-2; abundance: .; j_gene: TRBJ2-1; CDR3aa: CASSLLGGISYNEQFF; CDR3nt: TGTGCCAGCAGCTTACTGGGCGGGATCTCCTACAATGAGCAGTTCTTC
d_gene: .; v_gene: TRBV5-4; abundance: .; j_gene: TRBJ1-2; CDR3aa: CASSPLNGGQRGGYTF; CDR3nt: TGTGCCAGCAGCCCACTCAACGGCGGCCAAAGGGGGGGCTACACCTTC
d_gene: .; v_gene: TRBV5-5; abundance: .; j_gene: TRBJ1-3; CDR3aa: CASHRAEGHSGNTMYF; CDR3nt: TGTGCCAGCCACAGGGCAGAGGGCCACTCTGGAAACACCATGTATTTT
d_gene: .; v_gene: TRBV9; abundance: .; j_gene: TRBJ1-6; CDR3aa: CASSVGRGRNSPLHF; CDR3nt: TGTGCCAGCAGCGTAGGAAGGGGTCGCAATTCACCCCTCCACTTT
d_gene: TRBD2; v_gene: TRBV24-1; abundance: .; j_gene: TRBJ2-5; CDR3aa: CATSDPGLAGELETQYF; CDR3nt: TGTGCCACCAGTGACCCCGGACTAGCGGGAGAGTTAGAGACCCAGTACTTC
d_gene: TRBD1; v_gene: TRBV30; abundance: .; j_gene: TRBJ1-2; CDR3aa: CAWSPPGQGAYGYTF; CDR3nt: TGTGCCTGGAGTCCACCGGGACAGGGGGCTTATGGCTACACCTTC
d_gene: .; v_gene: TRBV5-1; abundance: .; j_gene: TRBJ1-3; CDR3aa: CASSFGDSSGNTIYF; CDR3nt: TGCGCCAGCAGCTTCGGGGATTCTTCTGGAAACACCATATATTTT
d_gene: TRBD1; v_gene: TRBV15; abundance: .; j_gene: TRBJ2-2; CDR3aa: CATGQGANTGELFF; CDR3nt: TGTGCCACCGGGCAGGGGGCGAACACCGGGGAGCTGTTTTTT
d_gene: .; v_gene: TRBV7-2; abundance: once; j_gene: TRBJ2-7; CDR3aa: CASSSAEMGGSTYEQYF; CDR3nt: TGTGCCAGCAGCTCTGCAGAAATGGGCGGGTCCACCTACGAGCAGTACTTC
d_gene: .; v_gene: TRBV7-2; abundance: few; j_gene: TRBJ1-1; CDR3aa: CASSLGVSYTEAFF; CDR3nt: TGTGCCAGCAGTCTAGGGGTATCCTACACTGAAGCTTTCTTT
d_gene: TRBD1; v_gene: TRBV5-1; abundance: .; j_gene: TRBJ1-1; CDR3aa: CASSINRGGDTEAFF; CDR3nt: TGCGCCAGCAGCATCAACAGGGGTGGGGACACTGAAGCTTTCTTT